This T cell receptor (beta chain) was identified during a study of identical twins. Overall study findings and caveats: Compared with unrelated sharing, twin-shared out-of-frame alpha sequences had more low-probability sequences. Reduced insertions were recorded for abundant cord blood beta clonotypes, with no such pattern in memory repertoires.

The length of the CDR3 is 14 residues. Germline CDR1 SNHLY, CDR2 FYNNEI. TCRdb reanalysed the 5' RACE reads using MiXCR and keeps one entry per CDR3 protein. The data show 500,000 to 550,000 distinct CDR3 sequences, approximately 22% seen once. Turning to this clonotype: The antigen remains unidentified. A junction boundary mismatches the germline segment, possibly from a read error.

These data were also reused for a study on T cells expressing NK-cell markers.

The sample consisted of CD4+ T cells sorted from blood. The clonotype originates from a woman in her late teens or twenties in good health. The chain carries TRBV2 and TRBJ2-1, with 15 bases lining up with TRBD2. The DNA for the CDR3 is TGTGCCAGCAGTGCGCTGGGACTAGCGGGAGGAACGATGTTC. It is translated as CASSALGLAGGTMF.